This T cell receptor beta chain comes out of a study of cytomegalovirus exposure and HLA in healthy donors. Primers: 60 Vbeta forward and 13 Jbeta reverse. Only in-frame clones appear in the TCRdb table, and some are missing; sequencing was by immunoSEQ multiplex PCR. This sample has 150,000 or so clones; less than 90% occur once, and the top ten carry about 3.8%. About this clone itself: What it recognizes is unknown.

Study-wide points: In a later analysis, a missense DCLRE1C variant was linked to TCR beta V- and J-gene trimming.

V lost 2 bases to trimming and J lost 4 bases, with 5 bases between them. This CDR3 is built from 12 residues. Germline assignment: CDR1 LNHDA and CDR2 SQIVND (reference sequence). V gene TRBV19 combines with J gene TRBJ1-2, with D tentatively TRBD1 (5 bases). Sequencing was done on a sample of PBMCs. This receptor was obtained from a man aged 45 to 65 in good health and CMV-seropositive. The CDR3 coding sequence is TGTGCCAGTAGTATAACAGGCTATGGCTACACCTTC. Protein: CASSITGYGYTF.